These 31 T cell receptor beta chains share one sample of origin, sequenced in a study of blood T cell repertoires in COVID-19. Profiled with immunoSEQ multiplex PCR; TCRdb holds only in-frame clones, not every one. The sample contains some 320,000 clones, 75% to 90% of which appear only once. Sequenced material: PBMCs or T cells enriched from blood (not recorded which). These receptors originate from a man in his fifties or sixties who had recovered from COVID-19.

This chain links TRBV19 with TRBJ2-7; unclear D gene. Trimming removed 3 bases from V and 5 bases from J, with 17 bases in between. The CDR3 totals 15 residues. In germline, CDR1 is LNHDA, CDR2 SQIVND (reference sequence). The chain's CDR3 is CASSIRGPTTHEQYF. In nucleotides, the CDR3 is TGTGCCAGTAGTATCCGCGGCCCAACCACCCACGAGCAGTACTTC.

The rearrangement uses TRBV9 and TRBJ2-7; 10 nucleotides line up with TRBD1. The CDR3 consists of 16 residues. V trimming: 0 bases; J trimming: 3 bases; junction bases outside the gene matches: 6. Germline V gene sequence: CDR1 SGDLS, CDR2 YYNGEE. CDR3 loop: CASSVATGQGIYEQYF. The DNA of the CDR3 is TGTGCCAGCAGCGTAGCTACGGGACAGGGGATCTACGAGCAGTACTTC.

The CDR3 reads CASSEAKGFLDRGGNSPLHF. In DNA form, the CDR3 reads TGTGCCAGCAGTGAGGCAAAGGGGTTCCTGGACAGGGGTGGTAATTCACCCCTCCACTTT. The chain is built from TRBV2 and TRBJ1-6, with TRBD1 matching over 9 bases. This CDR3 is built from 20 residues. Germline loops: CDR1 SNHLY, CDR2 FYNNEI. The V and J ends lost 3 bases and 6 bases, in that order; junction bases with no gene match: 18.

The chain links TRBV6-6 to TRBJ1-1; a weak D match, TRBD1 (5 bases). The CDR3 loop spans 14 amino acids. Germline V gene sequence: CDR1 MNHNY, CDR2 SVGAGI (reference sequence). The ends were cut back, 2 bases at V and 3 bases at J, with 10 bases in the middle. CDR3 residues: CASSYEQGDTEAFF. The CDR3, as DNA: TGTGCCAGCAGTTACGAGCAGGGCGACACTGAAGCTTTCTTT.

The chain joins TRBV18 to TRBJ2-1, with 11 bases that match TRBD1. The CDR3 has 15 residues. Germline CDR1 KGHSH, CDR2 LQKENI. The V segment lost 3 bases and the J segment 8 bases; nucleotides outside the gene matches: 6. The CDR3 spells CASSPRTGGSDEQFF. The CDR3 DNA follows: TGTGCCAGCTCACCGAGGACAGGGGGCAGCGATGAGCAGTTCTTC.

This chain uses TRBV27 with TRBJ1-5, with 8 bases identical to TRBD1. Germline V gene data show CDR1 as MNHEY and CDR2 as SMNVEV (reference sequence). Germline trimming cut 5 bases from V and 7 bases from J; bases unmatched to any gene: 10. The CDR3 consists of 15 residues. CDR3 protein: CASSPRTGIGQPQHF. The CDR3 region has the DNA TGTGCCAGCAGTCCCAGGACAGGGATCGGACAGCCCCAGCATTTT.

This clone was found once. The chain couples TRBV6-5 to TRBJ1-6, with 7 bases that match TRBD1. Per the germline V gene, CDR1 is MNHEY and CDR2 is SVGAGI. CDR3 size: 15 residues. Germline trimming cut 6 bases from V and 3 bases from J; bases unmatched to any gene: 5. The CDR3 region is CASSGTANYNSPLHF. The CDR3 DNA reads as TGTGCCAGCAGCGGGACAGCGAACTATAATTCACCCCTCCACTTT.

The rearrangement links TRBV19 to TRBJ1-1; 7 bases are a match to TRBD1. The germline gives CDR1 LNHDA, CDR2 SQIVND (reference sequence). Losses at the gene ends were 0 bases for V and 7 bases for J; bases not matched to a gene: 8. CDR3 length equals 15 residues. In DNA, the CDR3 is TGTGCCAGTAGTATAGATCCAGGGGGACGGATTGAAGCTTTCTTT. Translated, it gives CASSIDPGGRIEAFF.

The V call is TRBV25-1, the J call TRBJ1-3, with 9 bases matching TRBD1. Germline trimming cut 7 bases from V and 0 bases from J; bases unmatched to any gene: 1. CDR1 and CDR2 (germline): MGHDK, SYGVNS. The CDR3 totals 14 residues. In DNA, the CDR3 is TGTGCCAGCAAGGACAGGGGCTCTGGAAACACCATATATTTT. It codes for CASKDRGSGNTIYF.

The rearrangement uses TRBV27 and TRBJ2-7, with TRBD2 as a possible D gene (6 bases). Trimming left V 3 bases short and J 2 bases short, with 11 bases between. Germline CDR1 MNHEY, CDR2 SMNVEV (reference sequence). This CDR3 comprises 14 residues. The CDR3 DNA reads TGTGCCAGCAGTTTCCGGCGGGGACCCTACGAGCAGTACTTC. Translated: CASSFRRGPYEQYF.

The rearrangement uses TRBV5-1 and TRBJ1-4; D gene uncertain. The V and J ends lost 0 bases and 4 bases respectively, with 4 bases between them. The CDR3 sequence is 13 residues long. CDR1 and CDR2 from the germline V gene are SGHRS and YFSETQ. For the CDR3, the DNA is TGCGCCAGCAGCTTGGACGGTAATGAAAAACTGTTTTTT. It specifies CASSLDGNEKLFF.

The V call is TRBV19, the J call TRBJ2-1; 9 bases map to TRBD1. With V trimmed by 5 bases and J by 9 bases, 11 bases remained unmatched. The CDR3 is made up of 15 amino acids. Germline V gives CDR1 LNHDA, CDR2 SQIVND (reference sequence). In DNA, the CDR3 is TGTGCCAGTAGTGACTTGGGACAGGGAATGGTTGAGCAGTTCTTC. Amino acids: CASSDLGQGMVEQFF. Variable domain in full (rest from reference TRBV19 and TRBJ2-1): DGGITQSPKYLFRKEGQNVTLSCEQNLNHDAMYWYRQDPGQGLRLIYYSQIVNDFQKGDIAEGYSVSREKKESFPLTVTSAQKNPTAFYLCASSDLGQGMVEQFFGPGTRLTVL.

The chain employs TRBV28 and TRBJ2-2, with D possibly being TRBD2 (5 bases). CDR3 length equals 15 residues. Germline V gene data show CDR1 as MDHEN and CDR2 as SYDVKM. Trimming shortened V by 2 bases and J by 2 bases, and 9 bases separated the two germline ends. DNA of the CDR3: TGTGCCAGCAGTTTACAGCGGATAAACACCGGGGAGCTGTTTTTT. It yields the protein CASSLQRINTGELFF.

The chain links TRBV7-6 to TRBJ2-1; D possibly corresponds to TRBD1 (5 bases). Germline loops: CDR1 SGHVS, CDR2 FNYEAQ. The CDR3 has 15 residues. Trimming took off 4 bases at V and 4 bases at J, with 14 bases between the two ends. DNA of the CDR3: TGTGCCAGCAGCTCCAGGGTAGCTGCTTACAATGAGCAGTTCTTC. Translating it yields CASSSRVAAYNEQFF.

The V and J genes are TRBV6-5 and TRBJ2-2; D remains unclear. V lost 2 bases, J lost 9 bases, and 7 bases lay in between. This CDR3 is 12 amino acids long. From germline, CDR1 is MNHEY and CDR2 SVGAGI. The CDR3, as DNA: TGTGCCAGCAGTTACCCAGGCAGGGAGCTGTTTTTT. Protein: CASSYPGRELFF.

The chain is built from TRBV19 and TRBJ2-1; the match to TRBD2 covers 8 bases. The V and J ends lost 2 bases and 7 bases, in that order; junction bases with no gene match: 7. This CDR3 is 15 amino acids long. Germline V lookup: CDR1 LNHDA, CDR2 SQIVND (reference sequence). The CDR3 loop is CASSISGGFRNEQFF. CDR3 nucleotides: TGTGCCAGTAGTATAAGCGGGGGTTTTAGGAATGAGCAGTTCTTC.

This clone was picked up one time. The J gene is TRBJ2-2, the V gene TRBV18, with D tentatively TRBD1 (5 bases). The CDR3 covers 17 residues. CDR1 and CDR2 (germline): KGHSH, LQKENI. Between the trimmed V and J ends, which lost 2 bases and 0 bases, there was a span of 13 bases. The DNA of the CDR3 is TGTGCCAGCTCACCAAACCTCCGACAGACGAACACCGGGGAGCTGTTTTTT. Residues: CASSPNLRQTNTGELFF.

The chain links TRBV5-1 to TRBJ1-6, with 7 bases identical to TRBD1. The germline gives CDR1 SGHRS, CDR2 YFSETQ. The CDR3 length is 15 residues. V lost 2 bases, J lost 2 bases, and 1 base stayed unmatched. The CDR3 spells CASSFGQAYNSPLHF. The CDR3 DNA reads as TGCGCCAGCAGCTTTGGACAGGCCTATAATTCACCCCTCCACTTT.

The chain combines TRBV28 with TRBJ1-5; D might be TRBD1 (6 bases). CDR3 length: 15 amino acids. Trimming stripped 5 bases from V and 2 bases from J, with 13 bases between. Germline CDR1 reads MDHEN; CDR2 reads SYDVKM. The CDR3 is CASSITGRGNQPQHF. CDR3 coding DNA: TGTGCCAGCAGTATCACAGGGCGCGGCAATCAGCCCCAGCATTTT.

The CDR3 nucleotides read TGTGCCAGCAGCGTGGTAGTCGGGGTTGGGGCAGATACGCAGTATTTT. Translating gives CASSVVVGVGADTQYF. This chain joins TRBV9 and TRBJ2-3; D might be TRBD2 (5 bases). There are 16 residues in the CDR3. Germline V gene data show CDR1 as SGDLS and CDR2 as YYNGEE. V was pared by 2 bases and J by 4 bases, with 17 bases between. Drawing the rest from reference TRBV9 and TRBJ2-3, the complete variable domain is DSGVTQTPKHLITATGQRVTLRCSPRSGDLSVYWYQQSLDQGLQFLIQYYNGEERAKGNILERFSAQQFPDLHSELNLSSLELGDSALYFCASSVVVGVGADTQYFGPGTRLTVL.

The CDR3 protein is CASSGDRGLVYGYTF. As DNA, the CDR3 is TGCGCCAGCAGCGGAGACAGGGGGCTCGTCTATGGCTACACCTTC. The chain recombines TRBV5-1 with TRBJ1-2, with 10 bases matching TRBD1. From germline, CDR1 is SGHRS and CDR2 YFSETQ. V was clipped by 4 bases and J by 4 bases; unmatched bases: 7. The CDR3 contains 15 residues.

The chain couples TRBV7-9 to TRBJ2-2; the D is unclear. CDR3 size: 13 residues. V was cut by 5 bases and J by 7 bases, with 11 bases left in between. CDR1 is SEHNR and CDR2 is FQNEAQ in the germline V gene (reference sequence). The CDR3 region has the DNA TGTGCCAGCAGCCCTCCTGGGCGCGGGGAGCTGTTTTTT. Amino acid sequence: CASSPPGRGELFF. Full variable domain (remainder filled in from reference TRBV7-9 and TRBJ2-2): DTGVSQNPRHKITKRGQNVTFRCDPISEHNRLYWYRQTLGQGPEFLTYFQNEAQLEKSRLLSDRFSAERPKGSFSTLEIQRTEQGDSAMYLCASSPPGRGELFFGEGSRLTVL.

CDR3 amino acids: CASSTGETQYF. The CDR3 DNA follows: TGTGCCAGCAGCACAGGGGAGACCCAGTACTTC. This chain connects TRBV6-6 to TRBJ2-5; weak D call: TRBD1 (6 bases). Germline V gene lookup returns CDR1 MNHNY and CDR2 SVGAGI (reference sequence). Trimming took 6 bases from V and 5 from J, leaving 7 bases between them. The CDR3 sequence is 11 residues long.

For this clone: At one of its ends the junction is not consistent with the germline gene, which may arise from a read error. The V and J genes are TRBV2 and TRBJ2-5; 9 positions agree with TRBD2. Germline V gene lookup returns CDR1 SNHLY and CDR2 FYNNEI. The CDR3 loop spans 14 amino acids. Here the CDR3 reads CASRASGKQEAQYF. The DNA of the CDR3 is TGTGCCAGCAGGGCTAGCGGGAAACAAGAGGCCCAGTACTTC.

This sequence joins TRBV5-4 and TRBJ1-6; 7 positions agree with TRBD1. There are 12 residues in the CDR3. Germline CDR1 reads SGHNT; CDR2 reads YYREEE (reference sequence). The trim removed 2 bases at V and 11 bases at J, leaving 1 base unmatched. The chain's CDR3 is CASSLDRAPLHF. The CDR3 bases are TGTGCCAGCAGCTTAGACAGGGCACCCCTCCACTTT.

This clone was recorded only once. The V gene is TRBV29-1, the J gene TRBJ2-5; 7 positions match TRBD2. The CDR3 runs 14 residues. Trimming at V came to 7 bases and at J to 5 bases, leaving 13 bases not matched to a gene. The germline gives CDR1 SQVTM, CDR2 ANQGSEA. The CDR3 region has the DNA TGCAGCGCCCGGACCCCCAGAGCGGGGGAGACCCAGTACTTC. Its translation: CSARTPRAGETQYF.

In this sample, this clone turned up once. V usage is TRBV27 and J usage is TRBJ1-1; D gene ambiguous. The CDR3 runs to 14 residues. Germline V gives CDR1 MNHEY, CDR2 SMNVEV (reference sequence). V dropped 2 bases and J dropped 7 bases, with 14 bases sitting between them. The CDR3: CASSLGSGVGEAFF. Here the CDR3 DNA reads TGTGCCAGCAGTTTAGGGTCAGGCGTGGGTGAAGCTTTCTTT.

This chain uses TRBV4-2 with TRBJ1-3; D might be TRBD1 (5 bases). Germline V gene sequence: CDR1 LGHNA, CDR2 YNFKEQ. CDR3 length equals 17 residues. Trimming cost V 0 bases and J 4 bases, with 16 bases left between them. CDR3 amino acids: CASSQERSGNEGNTIYF. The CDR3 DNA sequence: TGTGCCAGCAGCCAAGAACGATCAGGGAATGAGGGAAACACCATATATTTT.

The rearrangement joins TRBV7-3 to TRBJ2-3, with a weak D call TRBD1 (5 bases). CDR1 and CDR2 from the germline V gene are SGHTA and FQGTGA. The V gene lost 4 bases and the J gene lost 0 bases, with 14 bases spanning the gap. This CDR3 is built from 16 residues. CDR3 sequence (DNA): TGTGCCAGCAGCTCCCTGCGACAGTCCAGCACAGATACGCAGTATTTT. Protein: CASSSLRQSSTDTQYF.

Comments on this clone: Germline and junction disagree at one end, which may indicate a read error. The CDR3 DNA is TGTGCTAGCAGCTCAGGACTAGCGGGAGCTGGGGAGCTGTTTTTT. Translating gives CASSSGLAGAGELFF. The V and J genes are TRBV7-7 and TRBJ2-2; TRBD2 aligns across 13 bases. The germline V gene has CDR1 SSHAT and CDR2 FNYEAQ (reference sequence). CDR3 length equals 15 residues.

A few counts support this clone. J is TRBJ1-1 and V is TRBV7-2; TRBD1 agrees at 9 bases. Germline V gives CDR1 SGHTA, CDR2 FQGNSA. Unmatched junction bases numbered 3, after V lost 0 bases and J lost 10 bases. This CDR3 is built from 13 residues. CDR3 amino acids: CASSLAPGQGAFF. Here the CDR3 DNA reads TGTGCCAGCAGCTTAGCCCCGGGACAGGGAGCTTTCTTT.